This is a list of T cell receptor beta chains from one sample in a study of a mutant IDH1 vaccine in newly diagnosed glioma. Repertoires were generated with immunoSEQ multiplex PCR, while TCRdb's copy carries only in-frame clones and drops some. In the table there are about 92,000 clones, about four fifths of which are singletons. The starting material was PBMCs, obtained from a glioma patient treated with radiotherapy, temozolomide or both. All receptors come from a man in his forties or fifties with glioma. CDR3s include the opening cysteine and the closing phenylalanine or tryptophan. D genes are given only for firm matches. Rows give clone size only sometimes, using once, few, many, or a class for an expanded clone.

clone size: -; V gene: TRBV9; D gene: TRBD2; J gene: TRBJ2-3; CDR3 protein: CASSVAGLGLAGGPDTQYF; CDR3 DNA: TGTGCCAGCAGCGTAGCCGGACTGGGACTAGCGGGAGGCCCAGATACGCAGTATTTT
clone size: -; V gene: TRBV5-1; D gene: TRBD2; J gene: TRBJ2-2; CDR3 protein: CASRTSGGAQATGELFF; CDR3 DNA: TGCGCCAGCAGAACTAGCGGGGGGGCCCAGGCCACCGGGGAGCTGTTTTTT
clone size: -; V gene: TRBV30; D gene: -; J gene: TRBJ2-7; CDR3 protein: CAWSGNWGRGRGFPNEQYF; CDR3 DNA: TGTGCCTGGAGTGGGAACTGGGGCAGGGGTAGGGGGTTTCCCAACGAGCAGTACTTC
clone size: -; V gene: TRBV5-4; D gene: -; J gene: TRBJ1-5; CDR3 protein: CASSEGGNHQPQHF; CDR3 DNA: TGTGCCAGCAGCGAGGGAGGGAACCATCAGCCCCAGCATTTT
clone size: -; V gene: TRBV12-5; D gene: -; J gene: TRBJ2-1; CDR3 protein: CASGTRGLNEQFF; CDR3 DNA: TGTGCTAGTGGTACCAGGGGCCTCAATGAGCAGTTCTTC
clone size: -; V gene: TRBV7-8; D gene: TRBD1; J gene: TRBJ2-5; CDR3 protein: CASSFGGQGANWETQYF; CDR3 DNA: TGTGCCAGCAGCTTTGGGGGGCAGGGGGCGAATTGGGAGACCCAGTACTTC
clone size: -; V gene: TRBV7-8; D gene: TRBD1; J gene: TRBJ1-5; CDR3 protein: CASSFFPDRVNQPQHF; CDR3 DNA: TGTGCCAGCAGCTTCTTCCCCGACAGGGTGAATCAGCCCCAGCATTTT
clone size: few; V gene: TRBV5-5; D gene: -; J gene: TRBJ1-1; CDR3 protein: CASRQGVNTEAFF; CDR3 DNA: TGTGCCAGCAGGCAGGGAGTGAACACTGAAGCTTTCTTT
clone size: many; V gene: TRBV30; D gene: TRBD2; J gene: TRBJ2-1; CDR3 protein: CAWSVTSGGAKEQFF; CDR3 DNA: TGTGCCTGGAGTGTTACTAGCGGGGGGGCCAAGGAGCAGTTCTTC
clone size: -; V gene: TRBV5-1; D gene: TRBD1; J gene: TRBJ2-5; CDR3 protein: CASSPPGQGRETQYF; CDR3 DNA: TGCGCCAGCAGCCCCCCAGGACAGGGTCGTGAGACCCAGTACTTC
clone size: -; V gene: TRBV7-2; D gene: -; J gene: TRBJ2-5; CDR3 protein: CASSSTTGETQYF; CDR3 DNA: TGTGCCAGCAGCTCCACAACCGGGGAGACCCAGTACTTC
clone size: -; V gene: TRBV19; D gene: TRBD1; J gene: TRBJ1-2; CDR3 protein: CASSIGSVRHRGLYGYTF; CDR3 DNA: TGTGCCAGTAGTATAGGTTCAGTGCGGCACAGGGGGCTCTATGGCTACACCTTC
clone size: -; V gene: TRBV5-8; D gene: TRBD1; J gene: TRBJ2-4; CDR3 protein: CASSKPGQGRNIQYF; CDR3 DNA: TGTGCCAGCAGCAAGCCGGGACAGGGCCGAAACATTCAGTACTTC
clone size: few; V gene: TRBV7-7; D gene: -; J gene: TRBJ2-5; CDR3 protein: CASSPHGRRAWETQYF; CDR3 DNA: TGTGCTAGCAGCCCCCACGGAAGGAGGGCATGGGAGACCCAGTACTTC
clone size: -; V gene: TRBV5-1; D gene: -; J gene: TRBJ1-1; CDR3 protein: CASSLGTAWPEAFF; CDR3 DNA: TGCGCCAGCAGCTTGGGAACAGCCTGGCCTGAAGCTTTCTTT
clone size: -; V gene: TRBV18; D gene: TRBD1; J gene: TRBJ1-2; CDR3 protein: CASSLNQGTGDGYTF; CDR3 DNA: TGTGCCAGCTCACTAAATCAAGGGACAGGGGATGGCTACACCTTC
clone size: -; V gene: TRBV7-2; D gene: TRBD2; J gene: TRBJ2-5; CDR3 protein: CASSPGGLAGVETQYF; CDR3 DNA: TGTGCCAGCAGCCCTGGAGGACTAGCGGGAGTGGAGACCCAGTACTTC
clone size: -; V gene: TRBV7-2; D gene: -; J gene: TRBJ2-7; CDR3 protein: CASSFIGGPRPGEQYF; CDR3 DNA: TGTGCCAGCAGCTTTATTGGGGGCCCCCGACCGGGCGAGCAGTACTTC
clone size: few; V gene: TRBV5-6; D gene: -; J gene: TRBJ2-3; CDR3 protein: CASSSGPRSTDTQYF; CDR3 DNA: TGTGCCAGCAGCTCCGGACCGCGAAGCACAGATACGCAGTATTTT
clone size: few; V gene: TRBV28; D gene: TRBD1; J gene: TRBJ1-3; CDR3 protein: CASSLVRDRVGNTIYF; CDR3 DNA: TGTGCCAGCAGTTTAGTCCGGGACAGGGTTGGAAACACCATATATTTT
clone size: -; V gene: TRBV6-5; D gene: -; J gene: TRBJ2-3; CDR3 protein: CASSTRSDPPEYF; CDR3 DNA: TGTGCCAGCAGTACTCGTTCGGACCCTCCAGAGTATTTT
clone size: -; V gene: TRBV4-3; D gene: -; J gene: TRBJ1-4; CDR3 protein: CASSQEGERSQLNEKLFF; CDR3 DNA: TGCGCCAGCAGCCAAGAAGGCGAGCGAAGCCAACTGAATGAAAAACTGTTTTTT
clone size: -; V gene: TRBV11-3; D gene: -; J gene: TRBJ1-1; CDR3 protein: CASSEQLNTEAFF; CDR3 DNA: TGTGCCAGCAGCGAACAGCTGAACACTGAAGCTTTCTTT
clone size: -; V gene: TRBV18; D gene: TRBD1; J gene: TRBJ2-7; CDR3 protein: CASSPSGQGYEQYF; CDR3 DNA: TGTGCCAGCTCACCCTCGGGACAGGGTTACGAGCAGTACTTC
clone size: once; V gene: TRBV12-5; D gene: -; J gene: TRBJ2-1; CDR3 protein: CASGLVTPGLPLNEQFF; CDR3 DNA: TGTGCTAGTGGTTTGGTAACCCCAGGGCTACCTTTGAATGAGCAGTTCTTC
clone size: few; V gene: TRBV4-3; D gene: -; J gene: TRBJ1-5; CDR3 protein: CASSQDKGSNQPQHF; CDR3 DNA: TGCGCCAGCAGCCAAGATAAGGGCAGCAATCAGCCCCAGCATTTT
clone size: few; V gene: TRBV28; D gene: TRBD1; J gene: TRBJ1-2; CDR3 protein: CASSLPGTGDFYGYTF; CDR3 DNA: TGTGCCAGCAGTCTCCCCGGGACAGGGGACTTCTATGGCTACACCTTC
clone size: -; V gene: TRBV6-1; D gene: -; J gene: TRBJ2-7; CDR3 protein: CASRETSYEQYF; CDR3 DNA: TGTGCCAGCAGGGAAACTTCATACGAGCAGTACTTC
clone size: -; V gene: TRBV27; D gene: -; J gene: TRBJ1-2; CDR3 protein: CASSLLGTDLRLGYGYTF; CDR3 DNA: TGTGCCAGCAGTTTATTGGGGACGGACTTGCGCCTGGGCTATGGCTACACCTTC
clone size: -; V gene: TRBV4-3; D gene: -; J gene: TRBJ2-3; CDR3 protein: CASSLSTDTQYF; CDR3 DNA: TGCGCCAGCAGCCTTAGCACAGATACGCAGTATTTT
clone size: -; V gene: TRBV2; D gene: -; J gene: TRBJ1-2; CDR3 protein: CASSGGGFGPANGYTF; CDR3 DNA: TGTGCCAGCAGTGGAGGAGGGTTCGGCCCGGCGAATGGCTACACCTTC
clone size: -; V gene: TRBV7-9; D gene: TRBD1; J gene: TRBJ2-2; CDR3 protein: CASSTSTGFTGELFF; CDR3 DNA: TGTGCCAGCAGCACCTCGACAGGGTTCACCGGGGAGCTGTTTTTT
clone size: -; V gene: TRBV28; D gene: TRBD1; J gene: TRBJ2-7; CDR3 protein: CASSHQSRDRGGEQYF; CDR3 DNA: TGTGCCAGCAGTCATCAATCCCGGGACAGGGGCGGTGAGCAGTACTTC
clone size: -; V gene: TRBV28; D gene: -; J gene: TRBJ1-2; CDR3 protein: CASSLSPRLYGYTF; CDR3 DNA: TGTGCCAGCAGTTTAAGTCCCAGGCTCTATGGCTACACCTTC
clone size: -; V gene: TRBV4-3; D gene: -; J gene: TRBJ1-2; CDR3 protein: CASSQGRARNGYTF; CDR3 DNA: TGCGCCAGCAGCCAAGGCAGGGCGAGAAATGGCTACACCTTC
clone size: -; V gene: TRBV6-5; D gene: -; J gene: TRBJ2-7; CDR3 protein: CASSPTGLFYEQYF; CDR3 DNA: TGTGCCAGCAGTCCCACGGGCCTCTTCTACGAGCAGTACTTC
clone size: -; V gene: TRBV5-4; D gene: -; J gene: TRBJ2-3; CDR3 protein: CASSLGGVSADTQYF; CDR3 DNA: TGTGCCAGCAGCTTGGGAGGGGTAAGCGCAGATACGCAGTATTTT
clone size: -; V gene: TRBV11-2; D gene: TRBD1; J gene: TRBJ2-7; CDR3 protein: CASSDRQGAREQYF; CDR3 DNA: TGTGCCAGCAGCGACCGACAGGGGGCCCGCGAGCAGTACTTC
clone size: -; V gene: TRBV6-1; D gene: -; J gene: TRBJ2-7; CDR3 protein: CASSEEGGSSYEQYF; CDR3 DNA: TGTGCCAGCAGTGAAGAAGGGGGGAGCTCCTACGAGCAGTACTTC
clone size: -; V gene: TRBV6-5; D gene: -; J gene: TRBJ1-1; CDR3 protein: CASSYSDRETEAFF; CDR3 DNA: TGTGCCAGCAGTTACTCGGACCGAGAGACTGAAGCTTTCTTT
clone size: few; V gene: TRBV19; D gene: TRBD1; J gene: TRBJ1-5; CDR3 protein: CASMIDRGRGSNQPQHF; CDR3 DNA: TGTGCCAGTATGATCGATAGGGGGCGAGGTAGCAATCAGCCCCAGCATTTT
clone size: -; V gene: TRBV6-5; D gene: TRBD2; J gene: TRBJ2-1; CDR3 protein: CASSTRLAKQFF; CDR3 DNA: TGTGCCAGCAGTACCCGACTAGCCAAGCAGTTCTTC
clone size: -; V gene: TRBV7-9; D gene: TRBD1; J gene: TRBJ2-7; CDR3 protein: CASSLGDRGLYEQYF; CDR3 DNA: TGTGCCAGCAGCTTGGGGGACAGGGGCCTCTACGAGCAGTACTTC
clone size: medium-sized; V gene: TRBV9; D gene: -; J gene: TRBJ2-5; CDR3 protein: CASSVGGAIGETQYF; CDR3 DNA: TGTGCCAGCAGCGTAGGGGGGGCGATTGGAGAGACCCAGTACTTC
clone size: once; V gene: TRBV11-2; D gene: -; J gene: TRBJ2-7; CDR3 protein: CASTYRGWHEQYF; CDR3 DNA: TGTGCCAGCACCTATCGTGGATGGCACGAGCAGTACTTC
clone size: -; V gene: TRBV30; D gene: TRBD1; J gene: TRBJ1-2; CDR3 protein: CAWSPHRGRTHGYTF; CDR3 DNA: TGTGCCTGGAGCCCCCACAGGGGGAGAACCCATGGCTACACCTTC
clone size: -; V gene: TRBV9; D gene: -; J gene: TRBJ1-2; CDR3 protein: CASSVGDRGYGYTF; CDR3 DNA: TGTGCCAGCAGCGTAGGCGACAGAGGGTATGGCTACACCTTC
clone size: -; V gene: TRBV5-1; D gene: -; J gene: TRBJ2-3; CDR3 protein: CASSLLYTDTQYF; CDR3 DNA: TGCGCCAGCAGCTTGCTGTACACAGATACGCAGTATTTT
clone size: few; V gene: TRBV5-1; D gene: -; J gene: TRBJ1-1; CDR3 protein: CASSLGPNTEAFF; CDR3 DNA: TGCGCCAGCAGCTTGGGTCCGAACACTGAAGCTTTCTTT
clone size: -; V gene: TRBV7-2; D gene: TRBD2; J gene: TRBJ2-7; CDR3 protein: CASSSQRGPYEQYF; CDR3 DNA: TGTGCCAGCAGCTCCCAGCGGGGGCCCTACGAGCAGTACTTC
clone size: -; V gene: TRBV5-6; D gene: TRBD1; J gene: TRBJ1-2; CDR3 protein: CASSTPGQGLGGYTF; CDR3 DNA: TGTGCCAGCAGCACCCCGGGACAGGGTTTGGGTGGCTACACCTTC
clone size: few; V gene: TRBV19; D gene: -; J gene: TRBJ1-1; CDR3 protein: CASSIDTRTEAFF; CDR3 DNA: TGTGCCAGTAGTATAGATACACGGACTGAAGCTTTCTTT
clone size: -; V gene: TRBV7-2; D gene: -; J gene: TRBJ2-3; CDR3 protein: CASSLGGATDTQYF; CDR3 DNA: TGTGCCAGCAGCTTGGGGGGGGCCACAGATACGCAGTATTTT
clone size: -; V gene: TRBV6-4; D gene: TRBD2; J gene: TRBJ2-1; CDR3 protein: CASSRTSGGGNEQFF; CDR3 DNA: TGTGCCAGCAGTCGGACTAGCGGGGGGGGGAATGAGCAGTTCTTC
clone size: -; V gene: TRBV6-6; D gene: TRBD2; J gene: TRBJ2-7; CDR3 protein: CASSWDPSGGGYEQYF; CDR3 DNA: TGTGCCAGCAGTTGGGACCCTAGCGGGGGGGGCTACGAGCAGTACTTC